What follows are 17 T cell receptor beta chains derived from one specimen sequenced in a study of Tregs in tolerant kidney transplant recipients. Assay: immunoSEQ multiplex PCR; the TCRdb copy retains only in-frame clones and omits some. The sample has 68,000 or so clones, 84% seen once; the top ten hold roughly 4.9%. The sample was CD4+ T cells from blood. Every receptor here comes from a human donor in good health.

CDR3 in amino acids: CATGMLGQETQYF. The CDR3 nucleotides are TGTGCCACCGGGATGCTAGGGCAAGAGACCCAGTACTTC. The chain is built from TRBV15 and TRBJ2-5; D is undetermined. Between the trimmed V and J ends, which lost 8 bases and 2 bases, there was a span of 12 bases. The CDR3 is 13 amino acids. CDR1 LNHNV and CDR2 YYDKDF come from the germline V gene (reference sequence).

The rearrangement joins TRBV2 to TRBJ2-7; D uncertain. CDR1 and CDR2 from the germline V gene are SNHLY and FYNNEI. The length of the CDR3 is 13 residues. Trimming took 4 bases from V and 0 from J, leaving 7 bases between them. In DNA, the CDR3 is TGTGCCAGCAGTGCCCCTCCCTCCTACGAGCAGTACTTC. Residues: CASSAPPSYEQYF.

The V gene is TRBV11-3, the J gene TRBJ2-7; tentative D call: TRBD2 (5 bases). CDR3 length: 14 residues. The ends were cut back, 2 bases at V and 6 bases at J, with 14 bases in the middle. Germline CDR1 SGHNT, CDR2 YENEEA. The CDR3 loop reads CASSLTASRREQYF. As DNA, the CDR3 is TGTGCCAGCAGCTTAACGGCTAGCCGTCGCGAGCAGTACTTC. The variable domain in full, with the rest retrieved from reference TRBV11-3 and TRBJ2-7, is EAGVVQSPRYKIIEKKQPVAFWCNPISGHNTLYWYLQNLGQGPELLIRYENEEAVDDSQLPKDRFSAERLKGVDSTLKIQPAELGDSAVYLCASSLTASRREQYFGPGTRLTVT.

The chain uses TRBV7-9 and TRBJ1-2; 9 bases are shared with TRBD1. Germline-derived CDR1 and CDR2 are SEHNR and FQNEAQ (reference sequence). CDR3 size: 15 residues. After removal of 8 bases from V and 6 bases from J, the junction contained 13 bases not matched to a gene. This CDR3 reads CASGRALGQGNGYTF. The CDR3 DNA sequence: TGTGCCAGCGGACGAGCACTTGGACAGGGGAATGGCTACACCTTC. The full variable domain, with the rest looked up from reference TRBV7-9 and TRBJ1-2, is DTGVSQNPRHKITKRGQNVTFRCDPISEHNRLYWYRQTLGQGPEFLTYFQNEAQLEKSRLLSDRFSAERPKGSFSTLEIQRTEQGDSAMYLCASGRALGQGNGYTFGSGTRLTVV.

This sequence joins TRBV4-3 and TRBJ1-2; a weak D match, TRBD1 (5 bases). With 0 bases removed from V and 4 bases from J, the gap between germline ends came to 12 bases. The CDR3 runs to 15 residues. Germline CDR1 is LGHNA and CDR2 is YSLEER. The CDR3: CASSQDPNGGYGYTF. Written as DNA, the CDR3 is TGCGCCAGCAGCCAAGATCCGAATGGGGGCTATGGCTACACCTTC.

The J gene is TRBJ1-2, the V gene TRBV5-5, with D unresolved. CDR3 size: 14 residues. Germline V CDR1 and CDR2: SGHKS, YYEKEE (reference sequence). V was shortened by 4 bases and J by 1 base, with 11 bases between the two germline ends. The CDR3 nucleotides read TGTGCCAGCAGCCTTGACGTGAATAACTATGGCTACACCTTC. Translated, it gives CASSLDVNNYGYTF.

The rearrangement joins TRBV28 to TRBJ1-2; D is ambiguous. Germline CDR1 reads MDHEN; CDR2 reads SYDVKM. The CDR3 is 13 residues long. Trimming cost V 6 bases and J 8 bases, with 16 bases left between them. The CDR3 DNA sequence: TGTGCCAGCAGACCCGACCGATTTATGGGCTACACCTTC. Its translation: CASRPDRFMGYTF.

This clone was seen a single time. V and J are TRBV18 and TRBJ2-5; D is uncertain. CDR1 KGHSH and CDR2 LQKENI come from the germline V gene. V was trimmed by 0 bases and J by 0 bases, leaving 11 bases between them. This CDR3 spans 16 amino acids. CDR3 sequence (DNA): TGTGCCAGCTCACCACCGTTCCCTAAGTACCAAGAGACCCAGTACTTC. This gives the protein CASSPPFPKYQETQYF.

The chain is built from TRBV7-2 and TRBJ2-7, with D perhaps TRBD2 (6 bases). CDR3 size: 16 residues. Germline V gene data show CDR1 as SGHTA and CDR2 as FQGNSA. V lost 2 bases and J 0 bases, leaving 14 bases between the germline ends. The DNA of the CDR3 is TGTGCCAGCAGCTTACGGGGGACCCTAAGCTCCTACGAGCAGTACTTC. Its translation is CASSLRGTLSSYEQYF.

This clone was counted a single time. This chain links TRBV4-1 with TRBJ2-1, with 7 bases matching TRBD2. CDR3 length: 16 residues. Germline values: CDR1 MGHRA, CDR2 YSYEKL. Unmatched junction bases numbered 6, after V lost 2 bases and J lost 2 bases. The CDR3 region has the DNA TGCGCCAGCAGCCAACCCCCCGGGAGGACCTACAATGAGCAGTTCTTC. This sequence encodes CASSQPPGRTYNEQFF.

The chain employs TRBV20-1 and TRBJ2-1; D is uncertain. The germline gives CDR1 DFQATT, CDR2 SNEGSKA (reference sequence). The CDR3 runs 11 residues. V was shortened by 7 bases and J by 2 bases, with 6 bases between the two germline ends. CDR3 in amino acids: CSVLTYNEQFF. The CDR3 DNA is TGCAGTGTCCTGACCTACAATGAGCAGTTCTTC.

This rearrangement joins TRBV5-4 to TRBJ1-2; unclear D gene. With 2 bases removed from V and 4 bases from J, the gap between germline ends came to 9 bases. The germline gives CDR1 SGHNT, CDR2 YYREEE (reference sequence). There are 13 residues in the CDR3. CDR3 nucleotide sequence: TGTGCCAGCAGCTTTTATCAGACCTATGGCTACACCTTC. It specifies CASSFYQTYGYTF.

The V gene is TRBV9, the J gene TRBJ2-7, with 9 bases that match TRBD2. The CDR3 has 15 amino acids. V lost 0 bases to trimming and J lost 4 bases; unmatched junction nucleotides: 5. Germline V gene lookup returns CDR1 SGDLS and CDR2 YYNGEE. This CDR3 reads CASSVGRGGSYEQYF. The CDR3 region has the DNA TGTGCCAGCAGCGTAGGGCGGGGGGGCTCTTACGAGCAGTACTTC.

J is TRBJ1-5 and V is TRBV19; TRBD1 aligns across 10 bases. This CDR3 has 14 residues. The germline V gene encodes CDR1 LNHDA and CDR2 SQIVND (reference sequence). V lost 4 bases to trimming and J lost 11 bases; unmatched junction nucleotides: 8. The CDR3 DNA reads TGTGCCAGTAGTACAAGACAGGGGGCTGTGGCCCAGCATTTT. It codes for CASSTRQGAVAQHF.

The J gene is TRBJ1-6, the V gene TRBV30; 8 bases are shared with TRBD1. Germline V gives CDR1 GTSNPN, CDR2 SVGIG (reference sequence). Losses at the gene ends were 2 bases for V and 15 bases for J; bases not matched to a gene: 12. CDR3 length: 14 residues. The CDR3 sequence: CAWSSDRAGLRLHF. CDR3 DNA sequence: TGTGCCTGGAGTTCGGACAGGGCCGGACTTCGCCTCCACTTT.

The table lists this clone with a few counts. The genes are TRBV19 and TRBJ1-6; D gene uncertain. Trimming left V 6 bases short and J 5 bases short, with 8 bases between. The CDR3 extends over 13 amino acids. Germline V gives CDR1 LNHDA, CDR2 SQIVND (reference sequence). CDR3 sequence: CASSGFHNSPLHF. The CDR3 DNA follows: TGTGCCAGTAGCGGATTTCATAATTCACCCCTCCACTTT. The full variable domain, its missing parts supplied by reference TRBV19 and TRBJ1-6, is DGGITQSPKYLFRKEGQNVTLSCEQNLNHDAMYWYRQDPGQGLRLIYYSQIVNDFQKGDIAEGYSVSREKKESFPLTVTSAQKNPTAFYLCASSGFHNSPLHFGNGTRLTVT.

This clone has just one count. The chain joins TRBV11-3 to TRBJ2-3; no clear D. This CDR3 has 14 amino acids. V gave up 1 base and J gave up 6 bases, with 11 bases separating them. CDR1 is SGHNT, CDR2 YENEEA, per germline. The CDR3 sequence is CASSLGSSSDTQYF. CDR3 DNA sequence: TGTGCCAGCAGCTTAGGTAGCTCATCGGATACGCAGTATTTT.